Below, 6 T cell receptor beta chains from the same sample are listed, as sequenced in a study of blood T cell repertoires in COVID-19. The repertoire was sequenced with immunoSEQ multiplex PCR; TCRdb's copy has only in-frame clones and lacks some. The sample has approximately 250,000 clones; around 83% are singletons. The sequenced material came from peripheral blood. The receptors derive from a man between 18 and 29 years old with active or convalescent COVID-19.

The chain couples TRBV5-1 to TRBJ1-2; D may be TRBD1 (6 bases). This CDR3 contains 14 residues. Per the germline V gene, CDR1 is SGHRS and CDR2 is YFSETQ. The V end was cut by 5 bases, the J end by 1 base, with 12 bases between. The CDR3 region is CASSVRTDNYGYTF. CDR3 DNA sequence: TGCGCCAGCAGTGTTCGGACAGATAACTATGGCTACACCTTC.

This clone has just a few counts. CDR3 nucleotides: TGTGCCAGCCGACAACACCCCCTCAATGAGCAGTTCTTC. Translated, it gives CASRQHPLNEQFF. This chain uses TRBV25-1 with TRBJ2-1; D is uncertain. The CDR3 is 13 amino acids. Per germline, CDR1 MGHDK and CDR2 SYGVNS. Between the trimmed V and J ends, which lost 8 bases and 6 bases, there was a span of 14 bases.

The rearrangement uses TRBV19 and TRBJ1-1; 8 nucleotides line up with TRBD1. CDR1 is LNHDA, CDR2 SQIVND, per germline (reference sequence). The CDR3 is 17 amino acids. The V and J ends lost 0 bases and 0 bases, in that order; junction bases with no gene match: 6. This CDR3 reads CASSIDGQGPLNTEAFF. Here the CDR3 DNA reads TGTGCCAGTAGTATAGACGGACAGGGTCCCCTGAACACTGAAGCTTTCTTT. Using reference TRBV19 and TRBJ1-1 for the parts outside the CDR3, the full variable domain is DGGITQSPKYLFRKEGQNVTLSCEQNLNHDAMYWYRQDPGQGLRLIYYSQIVNDFQKGDIAEGYSVSREKKESFPLTVTSAQKNPTAFYLCASSIDGQGPLNTEAFFGQGTRLTVV.

CDR3 coding DNA: TGTGCCAGCAGCGAGAACTTCTACGAGCAGTACTTC. Translated: CASSENFYEQYF. The chain couples TRBV7-9 to TRBJ2-7, with D hard to call. This CDR3 comprises 12 residues. The V gene lost 5 bases and the J gene lost 3 bases, with 8 bases spanning the gap. Germline lookup yields CDR1 SEHNR and CDR2 FQNEAQ (reference sequence).

The chain couples TRBV10-3 to TRBJ2-5, with 7 bases lining up with TRBD2. The germline gives CDR1 ENHRY, CDR2 SYGVKD. This CDR3 is built from 15 residues. After removal of 6 bases from V and 2 bases from J, the junction contained 9 bases not matched to a gene. The CDR3 protein is CAISSGRDSQETQYF. The CDR3 DNA is TGTGCCATCAGCTCGGGGAGGGACTCACAAGAGACCCAGTACTTC.

The chain joins TRBV7-2 to TRBJ2-5; tentative D call: TRBD2 (5 bases). The V gene lost 5 bases and the J gene lost 4 bases, with 11 bases spanning the gap. The CDR3 covers 13 residues. The germline gives CDR1 SGHTA, CDR2 FQGNSA. The CDR3 region is CASSTFRGETQYF. CDR3 nucleotides: TGTGCCAGCAGCACCTTCCGGGGAGAGACCCAGTACTTC.